Each of the 17 T cell receptor beta chains below was sequenced from the same sample in a study of CD8 T cells in Susac syndrome. Random hexamers were used to reverse transcribe an amount of roughly 0.5 to 1 ug RNA. TCRdb re-called the immunoSEQ multiplex PCR reads through MiXCR, storing one row per CDR3 protein. The table shows approximately 100,000 distinct CDR3 sequences, with about nine tenths occurring only once. Specimen: CD8+ T cells from PBMCs. The receptors come from a human donor in good health.

CDR3 DNA sequence: TGCAGTGCCAATCCGGGACAGGGCGGGGAGACCCAGTACTTC. Amino acid sequence: CSANPGQGGETQYF. The chain couples TRBV20-1 to TRBJ2-5; 9 bases line up with TRBD1. From germline, CDR1 is DFQATT and CDR2 SNEGSKA (reference sequence). The CDR3 contains 14 residues. V was clipped by 6 bases and J by 5 bases; unmatched bases: 10.

The genes are TRBV29-1 and TRBJ2-5, with TRBD2 as a possible D gene (7 bases). With 3 bases removed from V and 4 bases from J, the gap between germline ends came to 18 bases. Germline CDR1 SQVTM, CDR2 ANQGSEA. This CDR3 region has 15 residues. CDR3 nucleotides: TGCAGCGTTGAGAGGGGAGGGGGGTTACGAGAGACCCAGTACTTC. Protein sequence: CSVERGGGLRETQYF.

V gene TRBV5-1 combines with J gene TRBJ2-5; 8 nucleotides align to TRBD1. The V gene's germline CDR1 is SGHRS and CDR2 YFSETQ. V gave up 3 bases and J gave up 5 bases; unmatched junction bases: 9. The CDR3 totals 15 residues. DNA of the CDR3: TGCGCCAGCAGCTACTGGACAGGGCGGTTGGAGACCCAGTACTTC. It encodes CASSYWTGRLETQYF.

This rearrangement joins TRBV27 to TRBJ2-7; possibly TRBD1 for D (6 bases). There are 13 residues in the CDR3. Germline CDR1 MNHEY, CDR2 SMNVEV (reference sequence). V was trimmed by 6 bases and J by 7 bases, leaving 16 bases between them. The CDR3 DNA follows: TGTGCCAGCAGACCGGGACAATTGAGGGAGCAGTACTTC. This translates into CASRPGQLREQYF.

V usage is TRBV13 and J usage is TRBJ2-1, with 7 bases matching TRBD2. The trim removed 3 bases at V and 5 bases at J, leaving 16 bases unmatched. This CDR3 is built from 18 residues. Per germline, CDR1 PRHDT and CDR2 FYEKMQ (reference sequence). Written as DNA, the CDR3 is TGTGCCAGCAGCTTCGACCGACTAGCCCCCACGGGACACAATGAGCAGTTCTTC. Encoded protein: CASSFDRLAPTGHNEQFF.

The chain has TRBV4-2 and TRBJ2-2; 7 bases align to TRBD2. The CDR3 is 16 residues long. CDR1 is LGHNA and CDR2 is YNFKEQ in the germline V gene. V was clipped by 6 bases and J by 1 base; unmatched bases: 8. Here the CDR3 reads CASSLGRTLNTGELFF. In DNA, the CDR3 is TGTGCCAGCAGTCTCGGGAGGACACTGAACACCGGGGAGCTGTTTTTT.

The chain has TRBV5-1 and TRBJ1-2; the D is unclear. V lost 4 bases and J lost 6, with 10 bases in between. The CDR3 runs 12 residues. The germline V gene has CDR1 SGHRS and CDR2 YFSETQ. As DNA, the CDR3 is TGCGCCAGCAGCGAAGGGTTCGATGGCTACACCTTC. Protein: CASSEGFDGYTF.

The chain recombines TRBV6-5 with TRBJ1-3; 7 bases match TRBD1. The CDR3 is 17 residues long. V dropped 4 bases and J dropped 0; count of bases not matched to a gene: 9. Germline values: CDR1 MNHEY, CDR2 SVGAGI. CDR3 protein: CASSSTVGQLSGNTIYF. The CDR3 DNA reads as TGTGCCAGCAGTTCCACGGTGGGACAGCTCTCTGGAAACACCATATATTTT.

The chain links TRBV24-1 to TRBJ2-2; 11 nucleotides agree with TRBD2. Germline loops: CDR1 KGHDR, CDR2 SFDVKD. V lost 5 bases, J lost 7 bases, and 8 bases stayed unmatched. The CDR3 covers 16 residues. The DNA for the CDR3 is TGTGCCACCAGTGGTACTAGCGGGAGCCTTGGCGGGGAGCTGTTTTTT. The encoded protein is CATSGTSGSLGGELFF.

The genes are TRBV7-8 and TRBJ2-3; no firm D call. Germline CDR1 SGHVS, CDR2 FQNEAQ. The V end was cut by 6 bases, the J end by 2 bases, with 18 bases between. The CDR3 runs to 16 residues. CDR3 sequence (DNA): TGTGCCAGCAGGTCAACTATCAACCTAGACACAGATACGCAGTATTTT. Translating it yields CASRSTINLDTDTQYF. Looking up the rest from reference TRBV7-8 and TRBJ2-3 gives the full variable domain: GAGVSQSPRYKVAKRGQDVALRCDPISGHVSLFWYQQALGQGPEFLTYFQNEAQLDKSGLPSDRFFAERPEGSVSTLKIQRTQQEDSAVYLCASRSTINLDTDTQYFGPGTRLTVL.

CDR3 nucleotides: TGTGCCAGCAGTAACGGACAGGGGGGAAATTCACCCCTCCACTTT. It is translated as CASSNGQGGNSPLHF. V gene TRBV27 combines with J gene TRBJ1-6; 10 positions agree with TRBD1. V lost 5 bases and J lost 7; bases outside the gene matches: 5. The V gene's germline CDR1 is MNHEY and CDR2 SMNVEV (reference sequence). The length of the CDR3 is 15 residues.

The J gene is TRBJ1-2, the V gene TRBV6-1; TRBD1 might be the D (5 bases). CDR1 and CDR2 (germline): MNHNS, SASEGT. V dropped 7 bases and J dropped 6 bases, with 12 bases sitting between them. The CDR3 sequence is 12 residues long. The CDR3 loop reads CASIIAGHGYTF. In nucleotides, the CDR3 is TGTGCCAGCATCATAGCGGGGCATGGCTACACCTTC.

The rearrangement links TRBV11-2 to TRBJ1-1, with D perhaps matching TRBD1 (6 bases). Germline V lookup: CDR1 SGHAT, CDR2 FQNNGV. Trimming shortened V by 1 base and J by 5 bases, and 23 bases separated the two germline ends. The CDR3 has 18 residues. CDR3 in amino acids: CASSLVSTGASRHTEAFF. The CDR3 region has the DNA TGTGCCAGCAGCTTAGTGTCGACAGGAGCCTCCCGTCATACTGAAGCTTTCTTT.

The chain has TRBV6-2 or TRBV6-3 and TRBJ2-7, with 7 nucleotides matching TRBD1. The J segment lost 0 bases and the V segment lost 0 bases, leaving 11 bases of the junction unmatched. The CDR3 spans 18 residues. Germline V lookup: CDR1 MNHEY, CDR2 SVGEGT. CDR3 DNA: TGTGCCAGCAGTTACTCGAAGCCCCGACAGGGAAGCTCCTACGAGCAGTACTTC. Translating gives CASSYSKPRQGSSYEQYF.

The chain carries TRBV7-9 and TRBJ2-5, with 7 bases identical to TRBD1. Germline CDR1 is SEHNR and CDR2 is FQNEAQ (reference sequence). The J segment lost 5 bases and the V segment lost 2 bases, leaving 2 bases of the junction unmatched. This CDR3 spans 13 amino acids. The CDR3 region is CASSLQGVETQYF. The CDR3 DNA sequence: TGTGCCAGCAGCTTACAGGGGGTGGAGACCCAGTACTTC.

The chain combines TRBV6-6 with TRBJ2-3, with 9 bases that match TRBD2. Germline assignment: CDR1 MNHNY and CDR2 SVGAGI (reference sequence). V gave up 2 bases and J gave up 4 bases; unmatched junction bases: 1. CDR3 length: 14 residues. CDR3 in DNA: TGTGCCAGCAGTTACGTAGCGGGGGCAGATACGCAGTATTTT. It translates to CASSYVAGADTQYF.

CDR3 sequence (DNA): TGTGCCAGCAGAAGACTAGCGGGCGTTTCCTACAATGAGCAGTTCTTC. Translating it yields CASRRLAGVSYNEQFF. The genes are TRBV2 and TRBJ2-1, with TRBD2 identical over 10 bases. Per germline, CDR1 SNHLY and CDR2 FYNNEI. The CDR3 runs 16 residues. Losses at the gene ends were 6 bases for V and 1 base for J; bases not matched to a gene: 6. The full variable domain, completed using reference TRBV2 and TRBJ2-1, is EPEVTQTPSHQVTQMGQEVILRCVPISNHLYFYWYRQILGQKVEFLVSFYNNEISEKSEIFDDQFSVERPDGSNFTLKIRSTKLEDSAMYFCASRRLAGVSYNEQFFGPGTRLTVL.